This TCR beta chain was sequenced during a study of a mutant IDH1 vaccine in newly diagnosed glioma. About this clone itself: What it recognizes is unknown.

Trimming removed 10 bases at V and 1 base at J, with 10 bases between. CDR1 and CDR2 (germline): MNHEY, SVGAGI. This CDR3 spans 13 amino acids. The method was immunoSEQ multiplex PCR; TCRdb's version includes in-frame clones alone and lacks a portion of them. The profile shows 30,000 to 40,000 clones, over 75% of them singletons. As for time point: week 47, end of study. The content of each vaccine dose was 300 ug of mutant IDH1 20-mer peptide, and topical imiquimod accompanied it. The sequencing here drew on PBMCs, taken from a glioma patient whose treatment included an IDH1 peptide vaccine. The J gene is TRBJ2-2, the V gene TRBV6-5; D perhaps matches TRBD1 (5 bases). This TCR was recovered from a woman in her thirties or forties with glioma. CDR3 in amino acids: CATTGMNTGELFF. The CDR3 region has the DNA TGTGCCACCACAGGAATGAACACCGGGGAGCTGTTTTTT.